This T cell receptor (beta chain) is drawn from a study of blood T cell repertoires in COVID-19. Study as a whole: In each case, the material was cDNA or gDNA derived from T cells, B-cell-depleted T cells, or PBMCs.

How the authors handled the data: Researchers report that nucleated cell counts were estimated from reference gene primer amplification. Repertoires were generated with immunoSEQ multiplex PCR, while TCRdb's copy carries only in-frame clones and drops some. The V and J calls and the clone size are those of that table, but D and trimming were determined from the DNA. The sample contains roughly 78,000 clones, approximately 80% of which appear only once. V lost 4 bases to trimming and J lost 3 bases; unmatched junction nucleotides: 8. The CDR3 extends over 17 amino acids. The germline V gene has CDR1 SGDLS and CDR2 YYNGEE.

Sequenced: peripheral blood. The sequence came from a man in his forties or fifties with COVID-19, enrolled during active disease. The chain joins TRBV9 to TRBJ2-4; 12 bases map to TRBD2. The CDR3 sequence: CASSPSSTSGSKNIQYF. The DNA for the CDR3 is TGTGCCAGCAGCCCTTCCTCGACTAGCGGGAGCAAAAACATTCAGTACTTC.